The entry below gives a single T cell receptor beta chain sequence along with its context. This record belongs to a study of blood T cell repertoires in COVID-19. The junction had 9 bases not matched to a gene; V was cut back by 8 bases and J by 4 bases. CDR1 is MNHEY and CDR2 is SMNVEV in the germline V gene (reference sequence). The CDR3 is made up of 16 amino acids. TCRdb's copy holds only in-frame clones and misses some; the assay was immunoSEQ multiplex PCR. There are about 260,000 clones in the sample; approximately 88% occur only once, and 2.5% to 3.5% lies in the top ten. The sequence derives from a woman in her thirties or forties who had been exposed to COVID-19. The V call is TRBV27, the J call TRBJ2-3, with TRBD2 identical over 13 bases. The sample comprised PBMCs or T cells enriched from blood (not recorded which). The CDR3 region is CASRLPGLAGSDTQYF. The DNA of the CDR3 is TGTGCCAGCCGTCTACCGGGACTAGCGGGATCAGATACGCAGTATTTT.